This T cell receptor beta chain was sequenced for a study of blood T cell repertoires in COVID-19 (dated by TCRdb to the early 2020s). Some background on the complete study: Samples covering the acute and convalescent phases of COVID-19 were provided by collaborators in the United States, Italy and Spain. The prospective study material was composed of cDNA or gDNA derived from T cells, B-cell-depleted T cells, or PBMCs. Deeply sampled blood TCRbeta repertoires from subjects exposed to, actively infected with, or recovered from COVID-19 were included in the dataset. The repertoires were released in a freely available public database intended as a resource for research on the immune response to SARS-CoV-2. The samples were drawn from two sources: the first 160 participants of the ongoing ImmuneRACE study, and over 1,000 subjects contributed by 6 global collaborators. Sample metadata almost always included a de-identified subject ID, COVID-19 status, age in years and sex. HLA class I and class II types, where available, came from metadata supplied by the sample provider rather than from assay-based typing.

TCRbeta CDR3 regions were amplified from genomic DNA by means of the immunoSEQ Assay, a bias-controlled multiplex PCR. On the authors' methods: Nucleated cell counts per sample were estimated from amplification of reference gene primers within the assay. To quantify the absolute abundance of each unique TCRbeta CDR3 rearrangement, sequence reads were collapsed and filtered. Productive Simpson clonality was computed per sample as the square root of Simpson's diversity index over productive rearrangements. Held by TCRdb, this immuneACCESS table contains in-frame sequences only and omits some clones. Under half of the omission traces to an unresolved V gene where checked; the cause of the rest is unknown. The D gene and trimming were derived from the DNA, and the V and J assignments and clone size from that table. The sample data list 70,000 to 95,000 clones, and roughly 90% of these were observed just once. The top ten clonotypes cover roughly 2.6% of the sample.

Regarding this clone: Its recognized antigen is unknown. Base quality data are lacking; no much larger clone is found one base away.

At one collaborating source in Seattle, patients were enrolled during active infection and were followed longitudinally through the course of disease. Whole blood was collected in K2EDTA tubes by collaborating institutions according to the institutions' own protocols. Collaborator samples were shipped for TCRbeta analysis as frozen whole blood, isolated PBMCs, or DNA extracted from either sample type. The CDR3 holds 19 amino acids from the cysteine to the phenylalanine. Just CDR3 DNA is preserved here, 57 bases in frame from base 1. The germline V gene provides CDR1 ENHRY and CDR2 SYGVKD. The germline V and J ends show losses of 0 bases and 0 bases respectively, and no gene match explains 7 bases of the junction. The investigation overall reported the following: How much clinical and demographic metadata was included differed by source and by participant, and the metadata was provided uncurated.

Material: peripheral blood. In this chain, TRBV10-3 is recombined with TRBJ2-1, with TRBD2 identical over 11 junction bases. This clonotype originated in a man over 45 with COVID-19, enrolled during active disease. In nucleotides, the sequence is TGTGCCATCAGTGAGTCGGGGGCTAGCGGGGGGAGCTCCTACAATGAGCAGTTCTTC. Its coded protein is CAISESGASGGSSYNEQFF.